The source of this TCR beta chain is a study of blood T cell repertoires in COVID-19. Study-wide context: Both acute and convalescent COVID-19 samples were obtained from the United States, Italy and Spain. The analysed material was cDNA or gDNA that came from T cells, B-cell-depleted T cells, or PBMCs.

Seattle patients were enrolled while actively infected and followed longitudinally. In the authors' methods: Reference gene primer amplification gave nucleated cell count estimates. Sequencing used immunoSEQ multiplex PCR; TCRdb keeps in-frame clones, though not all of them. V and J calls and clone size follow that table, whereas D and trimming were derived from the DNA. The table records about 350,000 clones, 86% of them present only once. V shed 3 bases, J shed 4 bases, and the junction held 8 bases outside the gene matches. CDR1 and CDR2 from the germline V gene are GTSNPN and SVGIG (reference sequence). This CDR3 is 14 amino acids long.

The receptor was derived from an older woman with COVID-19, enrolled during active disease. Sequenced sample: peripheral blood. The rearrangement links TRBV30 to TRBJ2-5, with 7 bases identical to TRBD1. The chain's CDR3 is CAWSAGGRGETQYF. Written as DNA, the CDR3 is TGTGCCTGGAGCGCAGGGGGTCGGGGAGAGACCCAGTACTTC.